This T cell receptor beta chain is drawn from a study of shared clonotypes between healthy human individuals. At the level of the study: The composition of the donors was two women and a few men aged 18 to 49. Study findings and constraints: In general, naive subsets displayed greater estimated richness than memory subsets did.

Note on this clone: Its target is not known.

Data came from immunoSEQ multiplex PCR; TCRdb stores just in-frame clones and leaves some out. This table has hundreds of thousands of clones, 80% to 95% appearing once. Naive CD8 cells lacked CD45RO, underwent positive selection for CCR7 and left out terminally differentiated effector memory CD45RA+ cells. CDR1 and CDR2 (germline): SGHAT, FQNNGV. The CDR3 runs 14 residues. V shed 1 base and J 6 bases; nucleotides not matched to a gene: 6. The sequenced sample was naive CD8+ T cells sorted from blood. This chain connects TRBV11-2 to TRBJ2-7; 7 nucleotides line up with TRBD2. The sequence was collected from a man aged 25-45 years in good health. In DNA form, the CDR3 reads TGTGCCAGCAGCTTAGGGGCGGGAGCCCCCGAGCAGTACTTC. Translated: CASSLGAGAPEQYF.